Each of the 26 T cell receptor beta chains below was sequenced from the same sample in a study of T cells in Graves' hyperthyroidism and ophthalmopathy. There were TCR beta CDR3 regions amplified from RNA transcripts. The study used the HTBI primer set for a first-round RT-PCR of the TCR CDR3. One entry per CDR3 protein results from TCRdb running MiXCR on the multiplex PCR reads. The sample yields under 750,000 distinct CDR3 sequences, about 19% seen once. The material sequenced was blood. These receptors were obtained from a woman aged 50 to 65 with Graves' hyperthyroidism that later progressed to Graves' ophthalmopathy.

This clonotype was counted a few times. The CDR3, as DNA: TGTGCCATCAGTGAGGAGGCGGGGGGGCCAGGAGAGCAGTACTTC. It codes for CAISEEAGGPGEQYF. J is TRBJ2-7 and V is TRBV10-3; TRBD2 matches 9 bases. The V gene end was trimmed by 2 bases and the J gene end by 7 bases; junction bases not matched to a gene: 9. This CDR3 region has 15 residues. The germline gives CDR1 ENHRY, CDR2 SYGVKD.

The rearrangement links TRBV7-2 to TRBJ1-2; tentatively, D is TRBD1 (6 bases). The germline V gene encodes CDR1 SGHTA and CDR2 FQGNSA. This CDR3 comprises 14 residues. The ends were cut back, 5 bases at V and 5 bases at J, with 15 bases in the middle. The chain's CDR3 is CASSPSLDSYGYTF. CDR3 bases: TGTGCCAGCAGCCCCAGCCTGGACAGTTATGGCTACACCTTC.

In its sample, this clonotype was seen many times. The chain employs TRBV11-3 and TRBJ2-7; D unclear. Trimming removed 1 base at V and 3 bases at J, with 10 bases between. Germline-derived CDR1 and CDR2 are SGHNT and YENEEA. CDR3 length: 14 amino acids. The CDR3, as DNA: TGTGCCAGCAGCTTAGGGACCTCCGGCTACGAGCAGTACTTC. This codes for CASSLGTSGYEQYF.

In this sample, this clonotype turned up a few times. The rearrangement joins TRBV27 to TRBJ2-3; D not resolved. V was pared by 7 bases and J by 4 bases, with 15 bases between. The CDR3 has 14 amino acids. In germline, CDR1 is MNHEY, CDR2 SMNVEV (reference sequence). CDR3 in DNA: TGTGCCAGCACCAAACTGGTAGAGTCAGATACGCAGTATTTT. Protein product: CASTKLVESDTQYF.

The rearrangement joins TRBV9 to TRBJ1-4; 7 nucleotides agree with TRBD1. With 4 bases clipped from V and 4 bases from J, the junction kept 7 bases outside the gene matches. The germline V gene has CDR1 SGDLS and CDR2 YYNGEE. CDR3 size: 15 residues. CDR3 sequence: CASSLETGSNEKLFF. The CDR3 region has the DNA TGTGCCAGCAGCCTCGAGACAGGGAGTAATGAAAAACTGTTTTTT.

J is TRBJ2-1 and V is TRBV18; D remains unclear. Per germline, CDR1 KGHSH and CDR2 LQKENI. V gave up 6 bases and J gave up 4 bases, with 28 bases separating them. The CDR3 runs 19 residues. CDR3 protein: CASSKDGQFWGSLYNEQFF. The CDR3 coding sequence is TGTGCCAGCTCCAAGGATGGCCAATTCTGGGGTAGCCTATACAATGAGCAGTTCTTC.

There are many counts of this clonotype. Here the CDR3 reads CASSWGGGTDTQYF. The CDR3 nucleotides are TGTGCCAGCAGCTGGGGGGGGGGCACAGATACGCAGTATTTT. The gene calls are TRBV12-3 or TRBV12-4 and TRBJ2-3, with 7 bases that match TRBD2. Trimming removed 6 bases from V and 1 base from J; junction bases left unmatched: 4. The CDR3 is 14 amino acids.

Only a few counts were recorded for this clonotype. The CDR3 reads CASSLGFELNTEAFF. The DNA of the CDR3 is TGTGCCAGCAGCTTAGGTTTTGAGCTGAACACTGAAGCTTTCTTT. The chain couples TRBV7-9 to TRBJ1-1; no firm D call. Germline-derived CDR1 and CDR2 are SEHNR and FQNEAQ (reference sequence). There are 15 residues in the CDR3. V was trimmed by 1 base and J by 0 bases, leaving 9 bases between them.

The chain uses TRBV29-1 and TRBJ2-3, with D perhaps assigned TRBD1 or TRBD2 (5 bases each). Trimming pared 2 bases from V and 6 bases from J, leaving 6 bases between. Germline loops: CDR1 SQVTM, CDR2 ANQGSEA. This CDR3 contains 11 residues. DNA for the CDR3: TGCAGCGTTGAACGGGACGATACGCAGTATTTT. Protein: CSVERDDTQYF.

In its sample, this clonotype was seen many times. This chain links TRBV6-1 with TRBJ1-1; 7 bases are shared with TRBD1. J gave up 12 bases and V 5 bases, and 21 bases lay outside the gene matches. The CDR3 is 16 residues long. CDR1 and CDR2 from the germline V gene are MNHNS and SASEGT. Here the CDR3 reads CASSSTEDRRGGETFF. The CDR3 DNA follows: TGTGCCAGCAGTTCAACCGAGGACAGGCGCGGGGGGGAAACTTTCTTT.

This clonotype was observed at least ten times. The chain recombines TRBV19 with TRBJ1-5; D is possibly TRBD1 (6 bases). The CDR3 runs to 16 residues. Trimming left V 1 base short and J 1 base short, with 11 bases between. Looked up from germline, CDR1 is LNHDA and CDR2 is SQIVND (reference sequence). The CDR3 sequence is CASSIGGGGSNQPQHF. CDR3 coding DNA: TGTGCCAGTAGTATAGGTGGCGGGGGCAGCAATCAGCCCCAGCATTTT.

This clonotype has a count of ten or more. DNA for the CDR3: TGTGCCAGCAGTTACCGACAGGGGATGAACACTGAAGCTTTCTTT. Residues: CASSYRQGMNTEAFF. V is TRBV6-1 and J is TRBJ1-1; 8 positions match TRBD1. This CDR3 is built from 15 residues. The germline V gene encodes CDR1 MNHNS and CDR2 SASEGT. V was pared by 5 bases and J by 0 bases, with 5 bases of the junction left unmatched.

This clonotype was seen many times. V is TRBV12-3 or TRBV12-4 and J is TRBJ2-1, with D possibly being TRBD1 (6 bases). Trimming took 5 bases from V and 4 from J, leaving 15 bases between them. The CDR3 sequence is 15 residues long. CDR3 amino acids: CASSTRDKRYNEQFF. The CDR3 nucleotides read TGTGCCAGCAGTACCCGGGACAAAAGATACAATGAGCAGTTCTTC.

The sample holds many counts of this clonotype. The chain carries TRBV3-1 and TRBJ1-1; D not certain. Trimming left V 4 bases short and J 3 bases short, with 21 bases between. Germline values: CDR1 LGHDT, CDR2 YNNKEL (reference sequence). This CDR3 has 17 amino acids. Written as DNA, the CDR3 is TGTGCCAGCAGCCGAGAGACCCGGTTGGGGTGGGACACTGAAGCTTTCTTT. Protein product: CASSRETRLGWDTEAFF.

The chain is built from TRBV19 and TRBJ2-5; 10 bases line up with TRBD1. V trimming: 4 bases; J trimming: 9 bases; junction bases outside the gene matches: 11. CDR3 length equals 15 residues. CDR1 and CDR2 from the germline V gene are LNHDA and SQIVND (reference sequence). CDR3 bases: TGTGCCAGTAGTACCACCTCGGACAGGGGGTGGGCCCAGTACTTC. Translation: CASSTTSDRGWAQYF.

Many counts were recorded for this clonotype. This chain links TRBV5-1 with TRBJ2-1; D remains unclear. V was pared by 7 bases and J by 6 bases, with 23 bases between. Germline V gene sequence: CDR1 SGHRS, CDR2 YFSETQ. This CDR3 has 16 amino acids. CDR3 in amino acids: CASGITPGITRNEQFF. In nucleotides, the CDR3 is TGCGCCAGCGGAATAACGCCGGGCATTACGCGCAATGAGCAGTTCTTC.

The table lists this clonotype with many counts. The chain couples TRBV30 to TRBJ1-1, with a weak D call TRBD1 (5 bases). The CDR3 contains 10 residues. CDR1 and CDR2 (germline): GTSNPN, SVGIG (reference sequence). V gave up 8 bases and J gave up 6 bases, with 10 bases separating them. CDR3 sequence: CAGAIAEAFF. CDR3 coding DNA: TGTGCCGGGGCAATTGCTGAAGCTTTCTTT. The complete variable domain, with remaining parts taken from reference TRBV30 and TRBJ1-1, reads SQTIHQWPATLVQPVGSPLSLECTVEGTSNPNLYWYRQAAGRGLQLLFYSVGIGQISSEVPQNLSASRPQDRQFILSSKKLLLSDSGFYLCAGAIAEAFFGQGTRLTVV.

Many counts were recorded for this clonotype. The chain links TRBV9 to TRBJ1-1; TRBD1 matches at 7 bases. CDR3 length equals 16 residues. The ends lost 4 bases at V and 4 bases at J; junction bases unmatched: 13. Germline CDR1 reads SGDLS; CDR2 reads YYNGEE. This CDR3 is CASSMIPGQPFTEAFF. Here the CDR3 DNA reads TGTGCCAGCAGCATGATTCCGGGACAGCCCTTCACTGAAGCTTTCTTT.

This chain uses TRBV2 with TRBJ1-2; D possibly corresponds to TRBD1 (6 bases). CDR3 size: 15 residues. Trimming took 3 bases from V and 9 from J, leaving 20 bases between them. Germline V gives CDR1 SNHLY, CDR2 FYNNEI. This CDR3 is CASSELGGKKYRYTF. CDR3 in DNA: TGTGCCAGCAGTGAGTTAGGGGGGAAAAAATATCGCTACACCTTC.

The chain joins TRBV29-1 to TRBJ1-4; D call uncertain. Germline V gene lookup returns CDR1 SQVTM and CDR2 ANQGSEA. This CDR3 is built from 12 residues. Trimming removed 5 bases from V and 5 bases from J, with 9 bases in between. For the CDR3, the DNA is TGCAGCGTTTACAGTACCAATGAAAAACTGTTTTTT. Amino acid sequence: CSVYSTNEKLFF. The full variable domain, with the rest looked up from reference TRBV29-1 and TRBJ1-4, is SAVISQKPSRDICQRGTSLTIQCQVDSQVTMMFWYRQQPGQSLTLIATANQGSEATYESGFVIDKFPISRPNLTFSTLTVSNMSPEDSSIYLCSVYSTNEKLFFGSGTQLSVL.

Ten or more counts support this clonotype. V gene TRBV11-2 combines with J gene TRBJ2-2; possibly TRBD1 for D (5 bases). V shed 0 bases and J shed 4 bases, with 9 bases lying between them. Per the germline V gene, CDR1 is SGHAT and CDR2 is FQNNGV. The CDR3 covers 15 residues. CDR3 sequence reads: CASSLESGITGELFF. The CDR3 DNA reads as TGTGCCAGCAGCTTAGAGTCAGGGATCACCGGGGAGCTGTTTTTT.

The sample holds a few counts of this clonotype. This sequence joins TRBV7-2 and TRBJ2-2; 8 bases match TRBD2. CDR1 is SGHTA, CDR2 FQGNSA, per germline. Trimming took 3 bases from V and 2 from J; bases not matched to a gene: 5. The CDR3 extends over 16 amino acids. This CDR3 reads CASSFFGGANTGELFF. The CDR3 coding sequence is TGTGCCAGCAGCTTTTTCGGGGGGGCTAACACCGGGGAGCTGTTTTTT.

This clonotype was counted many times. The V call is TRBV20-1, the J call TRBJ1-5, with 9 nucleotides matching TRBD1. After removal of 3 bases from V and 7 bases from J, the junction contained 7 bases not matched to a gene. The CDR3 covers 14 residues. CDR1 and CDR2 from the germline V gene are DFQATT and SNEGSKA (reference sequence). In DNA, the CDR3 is TGCAGTGCTAGGGGAACAGGGGGCGAACAGCCCCAGCATTTT. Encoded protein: CSARGTGGEQPQHF.

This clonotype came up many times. This chain's CDR3 is CASSHNQQETQYF. DNA of the CDR3: TGTGCCAGCAGCCACAACCAACAAGAGACCCAGTACTTC. The V and J genes are TRBV3-1 and TRBJ2-5; D gene unclear. The CDR3 is made up of 13 amino acids. V lost 3 bases, J lost 2 bases, and 7 bases lay in between. Germline CDR1 reads LGHDT; CDR2 reads YNNKEL (reference sequence).

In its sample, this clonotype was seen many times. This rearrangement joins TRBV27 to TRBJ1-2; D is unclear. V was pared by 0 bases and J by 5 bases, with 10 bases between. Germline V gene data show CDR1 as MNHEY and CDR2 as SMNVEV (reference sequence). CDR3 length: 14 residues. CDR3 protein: CASSLSRAGYGYTF. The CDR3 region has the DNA TGTGCCAGCAGTTTATCAAGAGCTGGGTATGGCTACACCTTC.

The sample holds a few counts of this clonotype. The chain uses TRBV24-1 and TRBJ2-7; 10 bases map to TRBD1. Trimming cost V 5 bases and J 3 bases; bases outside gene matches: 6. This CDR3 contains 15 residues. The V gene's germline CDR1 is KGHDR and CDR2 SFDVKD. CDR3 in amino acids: CATSAPGQGFYEQYF. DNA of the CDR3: TGTGCCACCAGTGCGCCGGGACAGGGGTTCTACGAGCAGTACTTC.